This entry lists 14 T cell receptor beta chains sequenced from one sample in a study of early T cells in non-severe SARS-CoV-2 infection. MiXCR, run by TCRdb on the 5' RACE reads, gives a single entry per CDR3 protein. The sample includes about 67,000 distinct CDR3 sequences, about 9.9% of them seen just once. The sequenced material came from whole blood. These receptors all stem from an adult who was a healthcare worker with PCR-confirmed SARS-CoV-2 infection or an uninfected control (not recorded which).

This clonotype was picked up many times. This sequence joins TRBV20-1 and TRBJ2-1, with TRBD2 identical over 8 bases. Germline CDR1 is DFQATT and CDR2 is SNEGSKA (reference sequence). Trimming cost V 6 bases and J 4 bases; bases outside gene matches: 8. The CDR3 contains 14 residues. CDR3 sequence: CSAGVGGRYNEQFF. The CDR3 DNA reads TGCAGTGCCGGCGTGGGCGGGAGGTACAATGAGCAGTTCTTC.

This clonotype came up many times. The chain uses TRBV11-3 and TRBJ2-7, with D unclear. The germline V and J ends were trimmed by 5 bases and 2 bases, with 16 bases remaining between them. Per the germline V gene, CDR1 is SGHNT and CDR2 is YENEEA. CDR3 length: 15 amino acids. DNA of the CDR3: TGTGCCAGCAGCCTCTCCTTCGACATGACCTACGAGCAGTACTTC. It yields the protein CASSLSFDMTYEQYF.

The J gene is TRBJ1-1, the V gene TRBV18, with D tentatively TRBD1 (5 bases). Germline V gene data show CDR1 as KGHSH and CDR2 as LQKENI. CDR3 length: 15 amino acids. V lost 3 bases to trimming and J lost 4 bases, with 15 bases between them. The CDR3 DNA is TGTGCCAGCTCACCCGACAGTGGGATTACCACTGAAGCTTTCTTT. Protein: CASSPDSGITTEAFF.

In this sample, this clonotype turned up many times. The chain carries TRBV18 and TRBJ1-6; D is undetermined. The CDR3 length is 13 residues. The germline CDR1 and CDR2 sequences are KGHSH and LQKENI. V lost 3 bases, J lost 9 bases, and 9 bases lay in between. CDR3 nucleotides: TGTGCCAGCTCACCGGTTTTTGGTTCACCCCTCCACTTT. Protein sequence: CASSPVFGSPLHF.

This clonotype was observed a handful of times. This chain connects TRBV4-2 to TRBJ2-1; 12 bases agree with TRBD2. The CDR3 is 21 residues long. The V gene end was trimmed by 7 bases and the J gene end by 9 bases; junction bases not matched to a gene: 28. Germline V CDR1 and CDR2: LGHNA, YNFKEQ. The chain's CDR3 is CASNRRPSASGGAGVQGEQFF. CDR3 in DNA: TGTGCCAGCAACCGACGCCCATCGGCTAGCGGGGGGGCCGGGGTTCAGGGTGAGCAGTTCTTC.

This clonotype was detected only a few times. The rearrangement links TRBV18 to TRBJ2-3; 7 nucleotides agree with TRBD1. The J segment lost 0 bases and the V segment lost 8 bases, leaving 8 bases of the junction unmatched. This CDR3 has 15 amino acids. CDR1 is KGHSH, CDR2 LQKENI, per germline. Here the CDR3 reads CASRQGSGSTDTQYF. CDR3 sequence (DNA): TGTGCCAGCAGACAGGGTTCAGGGAGCACAGATACGCAGTATTTT. Variable domain in full (rest from reference TRBV18 and TRBJ2-3): NAGVMQNPRHLVRRRGQEARLRCSPMKGHSHVYWYRQLPEEGLKFMVYLQKENIIDESGMPKERFSAEFPKEGPSILRIQQVVRGDSAAYFCASRQGSGSTDTQYFGPGTRLTVL.

This clonotype was seen at least ten times. This chain links TRBV7-9 with TRBJ2-5, with D unclear. Germline lookup yields CDR1 SEHNR and CDR2 FQNEAQ (reference sequence). The CDR3 runs 15 residues. V shed 5 bases and J shed 1 base, with 14 bases lying between them. CDR3 DNA: TGTGCCAGCAGCACCCTGGGCCAGTCCCAAGAGACCCAGTACTTC. Its translation: CASSTLGQSQETQYF. The variable domain in full, completed from reference TRBV7-9 and TRBJ2-5, reads DTGVSQNPRHKITKRGQNVTFRCDPISEHNRLYWYRQTLGQGPEFLTYFQNEAQLEKSRLLSDRFSAERPKGSFSTLEIQRTEQGDSAMYLCASSTLGQSQETQYFGPGTRLLVL.

This clonotype was seen repeatedly, ten times or more. V and J are TRBV9 and TRBJ1-2; D is undetermined. Germline V CDR1 and CDR2: SGDLS, YYNGEE. The CDR3 totals 13 residues. V dropped 0 bases and J dropped 0 bases, with 3 bases sitting between them. The CDR3 nucleotides read TGTGCCAGCAGCGTAGGAGCTAACTATGGCTACACCTTC. This gives the protein CASSVGANYGYTF.

This clonotype turned up a few times. This chain connects TRBV7-2 to TRBJ2-1; D uncertain. CDR3 length: 13 residues. The germline CDR1 and CDR2 sequences are SGHTA and FQGNSA. Between the trimmed V and J ends, which lost 1 base and 6 bases, there was a span of 7 bases. The CDR3, as DNA: TGTGCCAGCAGCTTAGAAGTTCGCAATGAGCAGTTCTTC. It specifies CASSLEVRNEQFF. The complete variable domain, with remaining parts taken from reference TRBV7-2 and TRBJ2-1, reads GAGVSQSPSNKVTEKGKDVELRCDPISGHTALYWYRQSLGQGLEFLIYFQGNSAPDKSGLPSDRFSAERTGGSVSTLTIQRTQQEDSAVYLCASSLEVRNEQFFGPGTRLTVL.

This clonotype turned up a few times. The chain has TRBV6-2 or TRBV6-3 and TRBJ1-1; no definite D call. The CDR3 totals 12 residues. Germline assignment: CDR1 MNHEY and CDR2 SVGEGT. V lost 4 bases to trimming and J lost 8 bases, with 11 bases between them. The CDR3 loop is CASSSLLREAFF. In nucleotides, the CDR3 is TGTGCCAGCAGTTCCCTTCTTCGAGAAGCTTTCTTT.

There are a few counts of this clonotype. V usage is TRBV28 and J usage is TRBJ2-5; D unresolved. There are 13 residues in the CDR3. Trimming shortened V by 2 bases and J by 2 bases, and 6 bases separated the two germline ends. Looked up from germline, CDR1 is MDHEN and CDR2 is SYDVKM. The CDR3 protein is CASSLGQQETQYF. CDR3 DNA: TGTGCCAGCAGTTTAGGTCAGCAAGAGACCCAGTACTTC.

A word on this clonotype: A much larger clone lies one base from this, so it may be a read error. This chain connects TRBV14 to TRBJ2-7; no definite D call. This CDR3 is built from 13 residues. From germline, CDR1 is SGHDN and CDR2 FVKESK. With 3 bases removed from V and 4 bases from J, the gap between germline ends came to 10 bases. This CDR3 is CASSHIVQYEQYF. The CDR3 nucleotides are TGTGCCAGCAGCCACATAGTCCAGTACGAGCAGTACTTC.

This clonotype was counted at least ten times. The J gene is TRBJ2-7, the V gene TRBV14, with D possibly matching TRBD1 (6 bases). The germline CDR1 and CDR2 sequences are SGHDN and FVKESK. With 2 bases removed from V and 2 bases from J, the gap between germline ends came to 16 bases. CDR3 size: 16 residues. The CDR3 nucleotides read TGTGCCAGCAGCCAAATTGGACAGCGCACTACCTACGAGCAGTACTTC. Translating it yields CASSQIGQRTTYEQYF.

A remark on this clonotype: A much bigger clone sits one base away, suggesting this may be a read error. V is TRBV28 and J is TRBJ2-3; D is perhaps TRBD2 (5 bases). This CDR3 is built from 14 residues. In germline, CDR1 is MDHEN, CDR2 SYDVKM. DNA of the CDR3: TGTACCAGCAGTTTCCAGCGGAGCACAGATACGCAGTATTTT. It translates to CTSSFQRSTDTQYF.